The count of the clone carrying this T cell receptor beta chain is one. This sample was taken from a study of blood T cell repertoires in COVID-19. Study-wide context: Acute-phase and convalescent COVID-19 samples originated in the United States, Italy and Spain. PBMCs, B-cell-depleted T cells, or T cells were the source of the cDNA or gDNA that made up the material.

Germline V lookup: CDR1 SNHLY, CDR2 FYNNEI. The V end was cut by 0 bases, the J end by 3 bases, with 18 bases between. The CDR3 length is 17 residues. One Seattle source followed patients from active infection through their disease course. As originally analysed: Amplifying reference gene primers gave estimates of nucleated cell counts. Profiled with immunoSEQ multiplex PCR; TCRdb holds only in-frame clones, not every one. The DNA gave D and trimming, while V, J and clone size come from that table. The sample gives 45,000 to 50,000 clones, approximately 85% of which show up once; around 30% is in the top ten.

This TCR was sampled from a woman aged 80 or older with COVID-19, enrolled during active disease. The chain joins TRBV2 to TRBJ2-7; perhaps TRBD1 as D (5 bases). Sequencing used peripheral blood. CDR3 DNA: TGTGCCAGCAGTGAAGCAATTCAGCAGGGTTCGGGCTACGAGCAGTACTTC. Its protein product is CASSEAIQQGSGYEQYF.